These 3 T cell receptor beta chains were all obtained from the same sample, sequenced in a study of T cells in Graves' hyperthyroidism and ophthalmopathy. TCR beta CDR3 sequences were amplified from RNA transcripts. The TCR CDR3 first-round RT-PCR relied on the HTBI primer set. Each CDR3 protein is one row after TCRdb ran MiXCR on the multiplex PCR reads. In the table there are under 700,000 distinct CDR3 sequences, 46% of which are singletons. The sequenced sample consisted of peripheral blood or thyroid tissue (not recorded which). The receptors were gathered from a woman aged 18-35 years with Graves' hyperthyroidism.

This clonotype was seen a few times. The CDR3 nucleotides are TGTGCCAGCAGCCAAGATCGGGTTGGACTAGCGGACTACGAGCAGTACTTC. This gives the protein CASSQDRVGLADYEQYF. The gene calls are TRBV7-9 and TRBJ2-7; 10 bases agree with TRBD2. Trimming removed 5 bases from V and 3 bases from J; junction bases left unmatched: 13. The CDR3 loop spans 17 amino acids. The germline V gene encodes CDR1 SEHNR and CDR2 FQNEAQ (reference sequence).

The gene calls are TRBV7-2 and TRBJ2-6, with D possibly TRBD1 on 6 matching bases. This CDR3 is 16 amino acids long. Trimming removed 8 bases from V and 2 bases from J, with 16 bases in between. Germline loops: CDR1 SGHTA, CDR2 FQGNSA. CDR3 sequence reads: CASGGPEYPGANVLTF. The CDR3 DNA sequence: TGTGCCAGCGGGGGCCCTGAGTACCCTGGGGCCAACGTCCTGACTTTC.

The J gene is TRBJ1-6, the V gene TRBV20-1; perhaps TRBD1 as D (5 bases). The CDR3 extends over 17 amino acids. Germline lookup yields CDR1 DFQATT and CDR2 SNEGSKA (reference sequence). V lost 1 base and J 1 base, leaving 14 bases between the germline ends. As DNA, the CDR3 is TGCAGTGCTAGAGCTGACTTCGGGGGATCCTATAATTCACCCCTCCACTTT. Amino acids: CSARADFGGSYNSPLHF.